The sequence of this TCR beta chain was determined in a study of cytomegalovirus exposure and HLA in healthy donors. Points from the study as a whole: Association of a missense DCLRE1C variant with TCR beta V- and J-gene trimming was reported in a later analysis. Another analysis was done later, and it associated roughly 15,000 TCR beta sequences with HLA alleles at 0.05 false discovery rate.

Trimming at V came to 1 base and at J to 6 bases, leaving 8 bases not matched to a gene. This CDR3 contains 16 residues. Germline CDR1 is LNHDA and CDR2 is SQIVND (reference sequence). A remark on this clone: Its antigen remains unidentified.

The study ran its PCR with 60 Vbeta and 13 Jbeta primers. Sequenced by immunoSEQ multiplex PCR; TCRdb stores in-frame clones only, minus some. The repertoire holds about 240,000 clones, with 81% as singletons. The source material was PBMCs. This chain links TRBV19 with TRBJ1-5; 8 nucleotides align to TRBD1. The sequence was obtained from a woman aged 60-75 years in good health and CMV-seropositive. CDR3 nucleotides: TGTGCCAGTAGTATAGGGGAGGACAGGGCGAGTCAGCCCCAGCATTTT. Translating it yields CASSIGEDRASQPQHF.